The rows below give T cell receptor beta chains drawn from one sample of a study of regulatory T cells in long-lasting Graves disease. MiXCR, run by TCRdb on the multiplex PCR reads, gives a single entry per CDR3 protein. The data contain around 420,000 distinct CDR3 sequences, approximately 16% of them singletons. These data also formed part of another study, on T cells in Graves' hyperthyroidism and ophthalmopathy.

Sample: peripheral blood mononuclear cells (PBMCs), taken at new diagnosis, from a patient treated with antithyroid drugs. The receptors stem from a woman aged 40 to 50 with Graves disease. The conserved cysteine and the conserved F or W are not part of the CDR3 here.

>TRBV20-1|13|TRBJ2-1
SARGTSGSTYEQF
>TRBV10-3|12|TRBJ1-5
AISQGGGDQPQH
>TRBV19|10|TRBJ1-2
ASSTQGRGYT
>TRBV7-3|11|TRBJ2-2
ASSSTGDGELF
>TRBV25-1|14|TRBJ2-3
ASSESSGRDTDTQY
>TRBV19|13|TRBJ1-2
ASSIFSAIDYGYT
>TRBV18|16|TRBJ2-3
ASSPYPGVSSSIHTQY
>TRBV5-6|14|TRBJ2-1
ASSLVVLSSYNEQF
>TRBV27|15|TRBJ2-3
ASRLKPGTLDTDTQY
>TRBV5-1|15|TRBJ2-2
ASSLRAGGFNTGELF